This TCR beta chain emerged from a study of cytomegalovirus exposure and HLA in healthy donors. Per germline, CDR1 DFQATT and CDR2 SNEGSKA (reference sequence). The CDR3 length is 11 residues. Primers: 60 Vbeta forward and 13 Jbeta reverse. Profiled with immunoSEQ multiplex PCR; TCRdb holds only in-frame clones, not every one. Of some 220,000 clones listed, approximately 90% are singletons. This clonotype was sampled from a woman aged 18-35 years in good health and CMV-seronegative. Sequencing was done on a sample of PBMCs. The rearrangement uses TRBV20-1 and TRBJ2-5; TRBD1 is a possible D gene (5 bases). The CDR3 protein is CGAPQGETQYF. The CDR3, as DNA: TGCGGAGCTCCGCAGGGAGAGACCCAGTACTTC.